Each of the 4 T cell receptor beta chains below was sequenced from the same sample in a study of T cell repertoires in cytomegalovirus infection. Each CDR3 protein gets one entry after TCRdb re-called the reads with MiXCR. The sample comprises some 800,000 distinct CDR3 sequences, 30% to 35% of which are singletons, and around 12% rests with the top ten. For these receptors, no antigen is known. The source material was cultured CD8+ T cells from PBMCs, sampled from culture after CMV antigen stimulation. All receptors come from a human donor in good health (CMV status not recorded). Some clones in this sample may be carry-over from other donors' samples.

In its sample, this clonotype was seen once. Compared with germline, one end of the junction differs, possibly owing to a read error. This chain connects TRBV27 to TRBJ1-5; D is undetermined. CDR3 length: 14 amino acids. Germline assignment: CDR1 MNHEY and CDR2 SMNVEV (reference sequence). The CDR3 coding sequence is TGTGCCAACAGTGGTACCGCGGGGTTTCAGCCCCAGCATTTT. As protein: CANSGTAGFQPQHF.

This clonotype has a count of ten or more. The J gene is TRBJ1-1, the V gene TRBV7-2; D unresolved. V dropped 4 bases and J dropped 1 base, with 10 bases sitting between them. Germline V CDR1 and CDR2: SGHTA, FQGNSA. This CDR3 has 14 residues. The CDR3 nucleotides are TGTGCCAGCAGCTCCCCCGGGGAGAACACTGAAGCTTTCTTT. This translates into CASSSPGENTEAFF.

This clonotype was counted at least ten times. The chain combines TRBV7-2 with TRBJ2-5; the D gene is possibly TRBD2 (6 bases). This CDR3 is built from 14 residues. CDR1 and CDR2 (germline): SGHTA, FQGNSA. Trimming shortened V by 5 bases and J by 5 bases, and 15 bases separated the two germline ends. CDR3 sequence (DNA): TGTGCCAGCAGCCCGAGGTGGGGGGTGGAGACCCAGTACTTC. Translating it yields CASSPRWGVETQYF. The full variable domain, rest sourced from reference TRBV7-2 and TRBJ2-5, is GAGVSQSPSNKVTEKGKDVELRCDPISGHTALYWYRQSLGQGLEFLIYFQGNSAPDKSGLPSDRFSAERTGGSVSTLTIQRTQQEDSAVYLCASSPRWGVETQYFGPGTRLLVL.

There are a few counts of this clonotype. The chain couples TRBV6-1 to TRBJ1-1; D is ambiguous. Trimming shortened V by 7 bases and J by 5 bases, and 17 bases separated the two germline ends. CDR1 and CDR2 (germline): MNHNS, SASEGT. The CDR3 has 14 residues. The CDR3 sequence is CASIRRGEGTEAFF. For the CDR3, the DNA is TGTGCCAGCATAAGGAGAGGCGAGGGAACTGAAGCTTTCTTT.